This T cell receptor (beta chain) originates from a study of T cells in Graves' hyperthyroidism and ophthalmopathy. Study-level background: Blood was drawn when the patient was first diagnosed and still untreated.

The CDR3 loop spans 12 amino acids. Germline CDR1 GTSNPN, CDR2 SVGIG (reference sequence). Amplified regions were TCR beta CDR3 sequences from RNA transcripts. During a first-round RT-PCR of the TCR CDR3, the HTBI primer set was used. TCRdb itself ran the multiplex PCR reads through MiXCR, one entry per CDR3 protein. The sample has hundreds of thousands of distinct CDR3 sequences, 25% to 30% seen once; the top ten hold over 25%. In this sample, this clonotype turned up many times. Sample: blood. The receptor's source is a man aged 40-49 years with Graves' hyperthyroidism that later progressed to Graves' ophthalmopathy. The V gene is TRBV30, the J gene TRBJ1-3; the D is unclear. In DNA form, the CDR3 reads TGTGGGCGCGGCTCCTCTGGAAACACCATATATTTT. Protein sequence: CGRGSSGNTIYF.